The 26 T cell receptor beta chains presented below share a single source sample, sequenced in a study of T cells in Graves' hyperthyroidism and ophthalmopathy. Authors of the study amplified TCR beta CDR3 regions from RNA transcripts. First-round RT-PCR with HTBI primers amplified the TCR CDR3 region. MiXCR, applied by TCRdb to the multiplex PCR reads, yields one record per CDR3 protein. The sample lists some 510,000 distinct CDR3 sequences, more than 20% occurring once. Sequencing used blood. The origin of the receptors is a man between 18 and 29 years old with Graves' hyperthyroidism.

This clonotype was seen repeatedly, ten times or more. This chain uses TRBV2 with TRBJ1-5; TRBD1 matches at 7 bases. Trimming took 4 bases from V and 6 from J; bases not matched to a gene: 3. Germline V gives CDR1 SNHLY, CDR2 FYNNEI. The CDR3 loop spans 13 amino acids. Here the CDR3 reads CASSGGQSQPQHF. DNA for the CDR3: TGTGCCAGCAGTGGGGGACAGAGTCAGCCCCAGCATTTT.

CDR3 DNA sequence: TGTGCCTGGAGTGAACCCGATGAAGCTTTCTTT. Protein: CAWSEPDEAFF. The V and J genes are TRBV30 and TRBJ1-1; D gene ambiguous. Germline V gene data show CDR1 as GTSNPN and CDR2 as SVGIG (reference sequence). The V gene lost 1 base and the J gene lost 7 bases, with 7 bases spanning the gap. The CDR3 has 11 amino acids.

This clonotype was observed at least ten times. The chain is built from TRBV20-1 and TRBJ2-5; 14 bases agree with TRBD2. This CDR3 has 15 residues. Germline assignment: CDR1 DFQATT and CDR2 SNEGSKA (reference sequence). J was trimmed by 5 bases and V by 3 bases; bases with no gene match: 5. DNA for the CDR3: TGCAGTGCTAGTGGACTAGCGGGGGGTGGGGAGACCCAGTACTTC. Protein: CSASGLAGGGETQYF.

This clonotype was detected many times. The genes are TRBV10-2 and TRBJ2-5, with TRBD2 as a possible D gene (6 bases). CDR3 length: 14 amino acids. V was shortened by 6 bases and J by 5 bases, with 16 bases between the two germline ends. The germline V gene has CDR1 WSHSY and CDR2 SAAADI. The CDR3 protein is CASREGHGEETQYF. In DNA, the CDR3 is TGCGCCAGCAGGGAGGGGCATGGGGAGGAGACCCAGTACTTC.

In its sample, this clonotype was seen a few times. The chain has TRBV6-5 and TRBJ1-6; D possibly corresponds to TRBD1 (6 bases). The CDR3 sequence is 15 residues long. Per the germline V gene, CDR1 is MNHEY and CDR2 is SVGAGI. With 2 bases removed from V and 6 bases from J, the gap between germline ends came to 11 bases. The CDR3 DNA is TGTGCCAGCAGTTACGTTCCAGGGGCTAATTCACCCCTCCACTTT. Protein: CASSYVPGANSPLHF.

This clonotype was recorded many times. Mismatch with germline at one junction end may stem from a read error. The genes are TRBV5-1 and TRBJ2-5; 7 nucleotides match TRBD2. CDR3 length: 13 amino acids. Germline assignment: CDR1 SGHRS and CDR2 YFSETQ. CDR3 in amino acids: CASSLGGKETQYF. DNA for the CDR3: TGTGCCAGCAGTTTGGGGGGGAAAGAGACCCAGTACTTC.

The table lists this clonotype with a few counts. The chain recombines TRBV27 with TRBJ1-1; no reliable D call. With 2 bases removed from V and 3 bases from J, the gap between germline ends came to 10 bases. Germline loops: CDR1 MNHEY, CDR2 SMNVEV (reference sequence). This CDR3 comprises 14 residues. CDR3 bases: TGTGCCAGCAGTTTAATTTCATCTGACACTGAAGCTTTCTTT. Encoded protein: CASSLISSDTEAFF.

The V gene is TRBV12-3 or TRBV12-4, the J gene TRBJ1-5; 8 nucleotides line up with TRBD1. The J segment lost 1 base and the V segment lost 4 bases, leaving 6 bases of the junction unmatched. The CDR3 spans 16 residues. The CDR3 DNA sequence: TGTGCCAGCAGTTCGTCACAGGGGGAAAGCAATCAGCCCCAGCATTTT. This gives the protein CASSSSQGESNQPQHF.

The table lists this clonotype with many counts. V and J are TRBV19 and TRBJ2-5; 9 nucleotides align to TRBD2. With V trimmed by 7 bases and J by 2 bases, 2 bases remained unmatched. The CDR3 is 13 amino acids. From germline, CDR1 is LNHDA and CDR2 SQIVND (reference sequence). CDR3 in DNA: TGTGCCAGTATGACTAGCGGACAAGAGACCCAGTACTTC. It is translated as CASMTSGQETQYF.

The chain carries TRBV9 and TRBJ2-2; 10 positions agree with TRBD1. Germline V gene sequence: CDR1 SGDLS, CDR2 YYNGEE. J lost 6 bases, V lost 0 bases, and 5 bases had no gene match. The CDR3 sequence is 16 residues long. This CDR3 reads CASSVGSGTGAGELFF. The CDR3 DNA reads TGTGCCAGCAGCGTAGGTTCCGGGACAGGGGCCGGGGAGCTGTTTTTT. Using reference TRBV9 and TRBJ2-2 for the parts outside the CDR3, the full variable domain is DSGVTQTPKHLITATGQRVTLRCSPRSGDLSVYWYQQSLDQGLQFLIQYYNGEERAKGNILERFSAQQFPDLHSELNLSSLELGDSALYFCASSVGSGTGAGELFFGEGSRLTVL.

Ten or more counts support this clonotype. The J gene is TRBJ2-2, the V gene TRBV28, with D tentatively TRBD1 or TRBD2 (5 bases each). Germline V gives CDR1 MDHEN, CDR2 SYDVKM. The CDR3 is 13 amino acids. Trimming took 2 bases from V and 5 from J, leaving 6 bases between them. This chain's CDR3 is CASSLEGTGELFF. CDR3 coding DNA: TGTGCCAGCAGTTTAGAGGGGACCGGGGAGCTGTTTTTT.

DNA for the CDR3: TGTGCCAGCATTACTTGGGGGAACAAGAATGGCTACACCTTC. This codes for CASITWGNKNGYTF. V gene TRBV6-5 combines with J gene TRBJ1-2; a weak D match, TRBD1 (5 bases). Germline loops: CDR1 MNHEY, CDR2 SVGAGI. Between the trimmed V and J ends, which lost 7 bases and 6 bases, there was a span of 18 bases. The CDR3 is made up of 14 amino acids.

The chain carries TRBV20-1 and TRBJ1-2; no definite D call. V lost 6 bases and J lost 8, with 13 bases in between. CDR1 is DFQATT, CDR2 SNEGSKA, per germline (reference sequence). CDR3 length equals 11 residues. The CDR3 bases are TGCAGTGCCCAGTCTGAGGGAGGCTACACCTTC. It yields the protein CSAQSEGGYTF.

As regards this clonotype: Given the absence of the conserved phenylalanine or tryptophan at the CDR3 end, a read error is likely. No DNA is shown, since the ends of the CDR3 on it are uncertain; the CDR3 is the one TCRdb lists. The chain links TRBV28 to TRBJ2-2. With termini counted, the CDR3 has 12 amino acids. Germline-derived CDR1 and CDR2 are MDHEN and SYDVKM. This CDR3 reads CASSLGTGEPFL.

This clonotype was recorded many times. The J gene is TRBJ1-1, the V gene TRBV5-1; the D is unclear. The CDR3 sequence is 15 residues long. Germline CDR1 is SGHRS and CDR2 is YFSETQ. With 0 bases removed from V and 4 bases from J, the gap between germline ends came to 13 bases. Written as DNA, the CDR3 is TGCGCCAGCAGCTTGGACATTCCCGGCGGCACTGAAGCTTTCTTT. Translated, it gives CASSLDIPGGTEAFF.

The chain joins TRBV12-3 or TRBV12-4 to TRBJ1-1; perhaps TRBD1 as D (6 bases). V lost 4 bases, J lost 6 bases, and 15 bases lay in between. The CDR3 is 14 residues long. The DNA of the CDR3 is TGTGCCAGCAGTTCTGGGGGCAGGGGACCTGAAGCTTTCTTT. Translated: CASSSGGRGPEAFF.

This rearrangement joins TRBV6-5 to TRBJ2-7, with TRBD2 matching over 7 bases. CDR3 size: 15 residues. V shed 2 bases and J 6 bases; nucleotides not matched to a gene: 10. CDR1 and CDR2 from the germline V gene are MNHEY and SVGAGI. CDR3 nucleotide sequence: TGTGCCAGCAGTTACGAGGCTAGCGGTCGAGGCGAGCAGTACTTC. Amino acids: CASSYEASGRGEQYF.

DNA for the CDR3: TGCGCCAGCAGTCCCGGACAGGGCTTTGCCGGGGAGCTGTTTTTT. It encodes CASSPGQGFAGELFF. The V call is TRBV5-1, the J call TRBJ2-2; TRBD1 aligns across 8 bases. Germline V gives CDR1 SGHRS, CDR2 YFSETQ. Trimming cost V 5 bases and J 6 bases; bases outside gene matches: 9. This CDR3 has 15 amino acids.

This clonotype was seen a single time. The chain recombines TRBV4-1 with TRBJ1-1; tentative D call: TRBD1 (6 bases). Trimming removed 0 bases from V and 0 bases from J, with 11 bases in between. Germline V CDR1 and CDR2: MGHRA, YSYEKL. This CDR3 is built from 16 residues. The CDR3 here is CASSQDTGRLNTEAFF. The DNA for the CDR3 is TGCGCCAGCAGCCAAGATACAGGGAGACTGAACACTGAAGCTTTCTTT.

The chain has TRBV6-2 or TRBV6-3 and TRBJ2-3; D may match TRBD1 or TRBD2 (5 bases each). Looked up from germline, CDR1 is MNHEY and CDR2 is SVGEGT. Between the trimmed V and J ends, which lost 3 bases and 5 bases, there was a span of 24 bases. This CDR3 region has 18 residues. The CDR3 DNA is TGTGCCAGCAGTTATTCGGTGGGGACCGATTTCTTAGGAGATACGCAGTATTTT. Translated: CASSYSVGTDFLGDTQYF.

In its sample, this clonotype was seen a few times. The chain links TRBV6-1 to TRBJ1-1, with 8 positions matching TRBD1. The junction had 5 bases not matched to a gene; V was cut back by 0 bases and J by 5 bases. The CDR3 runs to 15 residues. Germline V lookup: CDR1 MNHNS, CDR2 SASEGT. CDR3 in amino acids: CASSEADREGTEAFF. In nucleotides, the CDR3 is TGTGCCAGCAGTGAAGCGGACAGGGAAGGAACTGAAGCTTTCTTT.

Many counts were recorded for this clonotype. The rearrangement links TRBV10-2 to TRBJ1-2; D call uncertain. Germline assignment: CDR1 WSHSY and CDR2 SAAADI. Trimming cost V 4 bases and J 8 bases, with 14 bases left between them. This CDR3 region has 13 residues. CDR3 loop: CASSGRQGNGYTF. The CDR3 nucleotides are TGCGCCAGCAGTGGACGGCAAGGGAACGGCTACACCTTC.

The rearrangement uses TRBV29-1 and TRBJ2-7; 8 positions agree with TRBD1. Losses at the gene ends were 7 bases for V and 4 bases for J; bases not matched to a gene: 9. The CDR3 runs to 13 residues. Per germline, CDR1 SQVTM and CDR2 ANQGSEA. The CDR3: CSAVPGGGYEQYF. The CDR3 DNA is TGCAGCGCCGTCCCAGGGGGCGGGTACGAGCAGTACTTC.

The chain has TRBV12-3 or TRBV12-4 and TRBJ1-5, with 7 bases aligning to TRBD1. V shed 5 bases and J 7 bases; nucleotides not matched to a gene: 11. The CDR3 loop spans 15 amino acids. The CDR3 loop reads CASSPKTGNGQPQHF. The DNA of the CDR3 is TGTGCCAGCAGTCCAAAGACAGGGAACGGCCAGCCCCAGCATTTT.

Of note for this clonotype: A much bigger clone sits one base away, suggesting this may be a read error. The rearrangement links TRBV5-1 to TRBJ1-1; 9 bases match TRBD1. The CDR3 is 15 amino acids. V was pared by 0 bases and J by 7 bases, with 7 bases of the junction left unmatched. Germline CDR1 is SGHRS and CDR2 is YFSETQ. The CDR3 spells CASSLGGQGNVEAFF. The DNA for the CDR3 is TGCGCCAGCAGCTTGGGGGGACAGGGCAATGTTGAAGCTTTCTTT.

V and J are TRBV20-1 and TRBJ2-4; either TRBD1 or TRBD2 may fit D (5 bases each). This CDR3 is built from 13 residues. Germline CDR1 and CDR2: DFQATT and SNEGSKA (reference sequence). Trimming took off 3 bases at V and 9 bases at J, with 15 bases between the two ends. CDR3 region: CSASRDPTAIQYF. The DNA of the CDR3 is TGCAGTGCTAGCCGGGACCCGACGGCCATTCAGTACTTC.